The 20 T cell receptor beta chains in this list originate from one sample, sequenced in a study of human T cells and chemical hapten exposure. MiXCR was run by TCRdb on the RACE reads, yielding one entry per CDR3 protein. The data contain some 120,000 distinct CDR3 sequences, around 8.2% of them singletons. Indicated time point: healthy volunteer bleed at 2 weeks. The study extracted total RNA from unfractionated whole blood. Sequenced sample: whole blood. The receptor set was obtained from a male donor in good health. Some clones in this sample may be carry-over from other donors' samples.

The table lists this clonotype with many counts. V and J are TRBV7-2 and TRBJ2-7; D might be TRBD2 (5 bases). Germline V gene lookup returns CDR1 SGHTA and CDR2 FQGNSA. V lost 5 bases and J 5 bases, leaving 16 bases between the germline ends. The CDR3 sequence is 14 residues long. CDR3 bases: TGTGCCAGCAGCCTCGGGATGAGCAGCCACGAGCAGTACTTC. It encodes CASSLGMSSHEQYF.

A few counts support this clonotype. The chain has TRBV29-1 and TRBJ2-7, with TRBD1 matching 10 bases. There are 14 residues in the CDR3. V lost 7 bases, J lost 4 bases, and 10 bases stayed unmatched. Germline V lookup: CDR1 SQVTM, CDR2 ANQGSEA. DNA for the CDR3: TGCAGCGGCGCGGGACAGGGGCGCCGATACGAGCAGTACTTC. This translates into CSGAGQGRRYEQYF.

This clonotype turned up a few times. The CDR3 is CSVATGTNTEAFF. CDR3 nucleotide sequence: TGCAGCGTTGCGACAGGGACGAACACTGAAGCTTTCTTT. The chain is built from TRBV29-1 and TRBJ1-1; 7 bases are a match to TRBD1. In germline, CDR1 is SQVTM, CDR2 ANQGSEA. The J segment lost 1 base and the V segment lost 4 bases, leaving 3 bases of the junction unmatched. This CDR3 comprises 13 residues.

The chain is built from TRBV7-9 and TRBJ2-3; possibly TRBD1 for D (6 bases). Trimming cost V 1 base and J 4 bases, with 9 bases left between them. The CDR3 sequence is 14 residues long. Germline V lookup: CDR1 SEHNR, CDR2 FQNEAQ (reference sequence). The CDR3 bases are TGTGCCAGCAGCTTAGTTGAGGGGGCAGATACGCAGTATTTT. The encoded protein is CASSLVEGADTQYF.

The chain is built from TRBV7-2 and TRBJ2-3, with D tentatively TRBD1 (5 bases). The V gene lost 1 base and the J gene lost 4 bases, with 12 bases spanning the gap. CDR3 length: 15 residues. Germline loops: CDR1 SGHTA, CDR2 FQGNSA. The CDR3 nucleotides are TGTGCCAGCAGCTTAGTTGCGGACATCGCAGATACGCAGTATTTT. Its translation is CASSLVADIADTQYF.

This clonotype occurred a few times. The V and J genes are TRBV6-2 or TRBV6-3 and TRBJ1-5; unclear D gene. V gave up 2 bases and J gave up 0 bases, with 11 bases separating them. Germline assignment: CDR1 MNHEY and CDR2 SVGEGT. This CDR3 is built from 16 residues. The CDR3 region has the DNA TGTGCCAGCAGTTACGTCCTCAGCTATAGCAATCAGCCCCAGCATTTT. Its protein product is CASSYVLSYSNQPQHF.

In its sample, this clonotype was seen a few times. This rearrangement joins TRBV5-4 to TRBJ2-3, with a tentative D call TRBD1 (7 bases). Trimming left V 3 bases short and J 6 bases short, with 26 bases between. The CDR3 sequence is 18 residues long. Germline CDR1 reads SGHNT; CDR2 reads YYREEE (reference sequence). CDR3 sequence reads: CASSWDRRGGGVGDTQYF. CDR3 bases: TGTGCCAGCAGCTGGGACCGTCGAGGAGGGGGCGTGGGGGATACGCAGTATTTT.

In its sample, this clonotype was seen many times. The chain links TRBV4-3 to TRBJ2-3, with 10 bases lining up with TRBD2. The V segment lost 0 bases and the J segment 3 bases; nucleotides outside the gene matches: 9. The CDR3 totals 18 residues. Germline CDR1 LGHNA, CDR2 YSLEER. This CDR3 is CASSQDIASGGRTDTQYF. The CDR3 nucleotides are TGCGCCAGCAGCCAAGATATAGCTAGCGGGGGAAGGACAGATACGCAGTATTTT.

This clonotype showed up many times. The chain is built from TRBV6-5 and TRBJ2-7; no definite D call. CDR1 and CDR2 from the germline V gene are MNHEY and SVGAGI. The CDR3 extends over 12 amino acids. The V end was cut by 6 bases, the J end by 5 bases, with 11 bases between. The CDR3 here is CASRRVPNEQYF. The CDR3 nucleotides are TGTGCCAGCAGACGTGTACCCAACGAGCAGTACTTC.

The genes are TRBV27 and TRBJ2-3; 7 bases fit TRBD2. Germline V lookup: CDR1 MNHEY, CDR2 SMNVEV (reference sequence). This CDR3 spans 17 amino acids. The ends lost 4 bases at V and 0 bases at J; junction bases unmatched: 10. CDR3: CASSWGGGGLSTDTQYF. The CDR3 DNA sequence: TGTGCCAGCAGTTGGGGGGGGGGAGGCCTCAGCACAGATACGCAGTATTTT.

The chain has TRBV7-2 and TRBJ2-7; 7 bases map to TRBD1. V trimming: 5 bases; J trimming: 4 bases; junction bases outside the gene matches: 11. Per the germline V gene, CDR1 is SGHTA and CDR2 is FQGNSA. The CDR3 has 15 residues. As DNA, the CDR3 is TGTGCCAGCAGCGATAACACAGGGGTCCCTTACGAGCAGTACTTC. It codes for CASSDNTGVPYEQYF.

Many counts were recorded for this clonotype. The rearrangement uses TRBV29-1 and TRBJ2-1, with TRBD2 matching 13 bases. The germline V gene has CDR1 SQVTM and CDR2 ANQGSEA. Losses at the gene ends were 3 bases for V and 0 bases for J; bases not matched to a gene: 2. This CDR3 contains 16 residues. CDR3: CSVEGLAGRSYNEQFF. In DNA, the CDR3 is TGCAGCGTTGAGGGACTAGCGGGACGCTCCTACAATGAGCAGTTCTTC.

There are a few counts of this clonotype. The chain joins TRBV18 to TRBJ2-7; TRBD2 aligns across 16 bases. The V segment lost 8 bases and the J segment 2 bases; nucleotides outside the gene matches: 15. The CDR3 length is 19 residues. CDR1 and CDR2 (germline): KGHSH, LQKENI. The CDR3 region has the DNA TGTGCCAGCCAGACCCCGGGGACTAGCGGGAGGGCGGACGCCTACGAGCAGTACTTC. Residues: CASQTPGTSGRADAYEQYF.

This clonotype was seen many times. This chain joins TRBV20-1 and TRBJ1-2; D is uncertain. The CDR3 runs to 15 residues. V was cut by 1 base and J by 2 bases, with 14 bases left in between. Germline CDR1 DFQATT, CDR2 SNEGSKA (reference sequence). CDR3 DNA: TGCAGTGCTAGAGCTCGGAACAGAGGGAACTATGGCTACACCTTC. This gives the protein CSARARNRGNYGYTF.

This clonotype was detected many times. V gene TRBV6-2 or TRBV6-3 combines with J gene TRBJ2-1; perhaps TRBD2 as D (5 bases). Germline values: CDR1 MNHEY, CDR2 SVGEGT. The V end lost 11 bases, the J end lost 0 bases, and 17 bases lay between the germline ends. This CDR3 is 15 amino acids long. The CDR3 spells CASSEPGFSYNEQFF. In DNA, the CDR3 is TGTGCCTCCTCAGAGCCGGGGTTCTCCTACAATGAGCAGTTCTTC.

V is TRBV5-4 and J is TRBJ2-7; D is unclear. Trimming took off 8 bases at V and 0 bases at J, with 15 bases between the two ends. This CDR3 comprises 14 residues. Germline V gene sequence: CDR1 SGHNT, CDR2 YYREEE (reference sequence). In nucleotides, the CDR3 is TGTGCCAGTTATTCTCAGGAGACCTCCTACGAGCAGTACTTC. Amino acids: CASYSQETSYEQYF.

Only a few counts were recorded for this clonotype. Given a much more abundant clone one base away, this may be a read error. The chain couples TRBV14 to TRBJ2-3; D unresolved. Germline loops: CDR1 SGHDN, CDR2 FVKESK. The germline V and J ends were trimmed by 2 bases and 5 bases, with 2 bases remaining between them. The CDR3 is 11 amino acids. Here the CDR3 DNA reads TGTGCCAGCAGCCAAAGAGATACGCAGTATTTT. Translating gives CASSQRDTQYF.

This clonotype was observed at least ten times. The chain has TRBV27 and TRBJ1-1; no reliable D call. Trimming left V 2 bases short and J 0 bases short, with 13 bases between. The CDR3 contains 16 residues. The germline CDR1 and CDR2 sequences are MNHEY and SMNVEV (reference sequence). CDR3 region: CASSLRLLKVNTEAFF. The DNA for the CDR3 is TGTGCCAGCAGTTTACGCCTTCTGAAAGTGAACACTGAAGCTTTCTTT.

J is TRBJ1-1 and V is TRBV6-6, with TRBD1 matching over 9 bases. Trimming cost V 6 bases and J 10 bases; bases outside gene matches: 9. This CDR3 contains 13 residues. Germline CDR1 reads MNHNY; CDR2 reads SVGAGI (reference sequence). In nucleotides, the CDR3 is TGTGCCAGCAGACACAGGGGGCAGAATCTAGCTTTCTTT. Protein sequence: CASRHRGQNLAFF.

Many counts were recorded for this clonotype. The genes are TRBV5-1 and TRBJ1-1, with 7 bases that match TRBD1. Losses at the gene ends were 5 bases for V and 4 bases for J; bases not matched to a gene: 5. This CDR3 is built from 13 residues. Germline CDR1 reads SGHRS; CDR2 reads YFSETQ. The CDR3: CASRQQGSTEAFF. As DNA, the CDR3 is TGCGCCAGCAGACAACAGGGGAGCACTGAAGCTTTCTTT.